One sample yielded the 19 T cell receptor beta chains listed below, sequenced in a study of T-cell reconstitution after alpha-beta-depleted transplantation in children. This sample's TCRbeta library carried unique molecular identifier barcodes. TCRdb reprocessed the PCR reads with MiXCR, giving one entry per CDR3 protein. In the table there are about 78,000 distinct CDR3 sequences, about 14% of which are singletons. The source material was PBMCs, mostly from graft donor cells, sampled 180 days after TCRalphabeta/CD19-depleted stem cell transplant. These receptor sequences come from a male patient under 10 years old who had a stem cell transplant for acute lymphoblastic leukemia, so the T cells may come from the graft donor.

The table lists this clonotype with a few counts. The rearrangement links TRBV7-9 to TRBJ1-1; no clear D. V was trimmed by 3 bases and J by 2 bases, leaving 10 bases between them. The germline CDR1 and CDR2 sequences are SEHNR and FQNEAQ (reference sequence). This CDR3 contains 14 residues. Here the CDR3 reads CASSFYPLNTEAFF. The CDR3 bases are TGTGCCAGCAGCTTCTACCCCCTTAACACTGAAGCTTTCTTT.

V gene TRBV28 combines with J gene TRBJ1-2, with D perhaps matching TRBD1 (5 bases). With 3 bases removed from V and 4 bases from J, the gap between germline ends came to 12 bases. CDR1 MDHEN and CDR2 SYDVKM come from the germline V gene. The CDR3 covers 14 residues. Written as DNA, the CDR3 is TGTGCCAGCAGTTTCAGAGGGACGGCCTATGGCTACACCTTC. Translation gives CASSFRGTAYGYTF.

V is TRBV6-6 and J is TRBJ1-4, with TRBD1 matching over 11 bases. V was pared by 5 bases and J by 13 bases, with 6 bases of the junction left unmatched. Germline CDR1 and CDR2: MNHNY and SVGAGI (reference sequence). The CDR3 is made up of 13 amino acids. CDR3: CASSISGTGGLFF. The CDR3, as DNA: TGTGCCAGCAGTATTTCCGGGACAGGGGGACTGTTTTTT.

The chain combines TRBV7-2 with TRBJ2-1; tentatively, D is TRBD1 or TRBD2 (5 bases each). In germline, CDR1 is SGHTA, CDR2 FQGNSA. Trimming took 2 bases from V and 5 from J, leaving 13 bases between them. The CDR3 has 15 residues. CDR3 sequence (DNA): TGTGCCAGCAGCTTAATACTGACGGGACACAATGAGCAGTTCTTC. This encodes CASSLILTGHNEQFF.

This chain links TRBV20-1 with TRBJ2-7; possibly TRBD2 for D (5 bases). The V and J ends lost 2 bases and 4 bases respectively, with 18 bases between them. CDR3 length equals 15 residues. Germline CDR1 reads DFQATT; CDR2 reads SNEGSKA (reference sequence). CDR3 nucleotides: TGCAGTGCTAGAAGATTAGTAGGTCCGGGGTACGAGCAGTACTTC. It is translated as CSARRLVGPGYEQYF.

This clonotype showed up just a few times. The chain has TRBV5-6 and TRBJ2-4; 11 bases line up with TRBD2. Germline V gives CDR1 SGHDT, CDR2 YYEEEE. The CDR3 is 14 residues long. V was pared by 0 bases and J by 12 bases, with 5 bases of the junction left unmatched. As DNA, the CDR3 is TGTGCCAGCAGCTTGGGACTAGCGGGGCCCAATCAGTACTTC. It codes for CASSLGLAGPNQYF.

This clonotype came up many times. J is TRBJ1-5 and V is TRBV20-1, with 10 bases that match TRBD1. V was clipped by 5 bases and J by 10 bases; unmatched bases: 8. CDR1 DFQATT and CDR2 SNEGSKA come from the germline V gene (reference sequence). The CDR3 length is 13 residues. DNA of the CDR3: TGCAGTGCTCCCCGGACAGGGGGAAAACCCCAGCATTTT. This sequence encodes CSAPRTGGKPQHF.

The chain combines TRBV6-5 with TRBJ1-5, with D possibly matching TRBD1 (6 bases). The length of the CDR3 is 16 residues. V gave up 6 bases and J gave up 7 bases, with 22 bases separating them. Germline CDR1 and CDR2: MNHEY and SVGAGI. DNA for the CDR3: TGTGCCAGCAGCTATTCTCAAACAGGGAAGGGGCAGCCCCAGCATTTT. This gives the protein CASSYSQTGKGQPQHF.

J is TRBJ2-1 and V is TRBV5-4, with D perhaps matching TRBD2 (7 bases). The CDR3 totals 15 residues. The germline V gene has CDR1 SGHNT and CDR2 YYREEE (reference sequence). V was shortened by 2 bases and J by 8 bases, with 17 bases between the two germline ends. This CDR3 is CASSLSGGPVDEQFF. DNA for the CDR3: TGTGCCAGCAGCTTATCGGGGGGCCCCGTGGATGAGCAGTTCTTC.

This clonotype was picked up many times. The chain combines TRBV10-3 with TRBJ2-1; D is unresolved. The V gene's germline CDR1 is ENHRY and CDR2 SYGVKD. Trimming removed 10 bases at V and 3 bases at J, with 22 bases between. This CDR3 has 16 amino acids. CDR3 bases: TGTGCCACCCGCCCGACAAGGGAAGGCGGCTACAATGAGCAGTTCTTC. Its translation is CATRPTREGGYNEQFF.

This clonotype was observed at least ten times. The chain combines TRBV6-1 with TRBJ1-6; D uncertain. Germline lookup yields CDR1 MNHNS and CDR2 SASEGT. The CDR3 consists of 13 residues. With 7 bases removed from V and 7 bases from J, the gap between germline ends came to 11 bases. The CDR3 loop reads CASNRAGNSPLHF. In DNA, the CDR3 is TGTGCCAGCAATCGGGCGGGGAATTCACCCCTCCACTTT.

This clonotype was detected many times. The chain employs TRBV12-3 or TRBV12-4 and TRBJ2-2; D is undetermined. V lost 4 bases, J lost 3 bases, and 9 bases lay in between. This CDR3 has 14 residues. This CDR3 reads CASSWGSHTGELFF. CDR3 DNA: TGTGCCAGCAGTTGGGGTTCTCACACCGGGGAGCTGTTTTTT.

This clonotype has a handful of counts. The chain carries TRBV10-3 and TRBJ2-2; 11 bases align to TRBD2. The CDR3 consists of 16 residues. CDR1 and CDR2 from the germline V gene are ENHRY and SYGVKD. Trimming removed 6 bases from V and 5 bases from J; junction bases left unmatched: 8. CDR3 in DNA: TGTGCCATCAGGGCGGGACTAGCGGAGCCGACCGGGGAGCTGTTTTTT. As protein: CAIRAGLAEPTGELFF.

This clonotype has just a few counts. CDR3 bases: TGTGCCACCAGTGATTCCGGACAGGGAAACTCACCCCTCCACTTT. Amino acid sequence: CATSDSGQGNSPLHF. The V and J genes are TRBV24-1 and TRBJ1-6; TRBD1 matches 8 bases. There are 15 residues in the CDR3. Germline-derived CDR1 and CDR2 are KGHDR and SFDVKD. The junction had 6 bases not matched to a gene; V was cut back by 2 bases and J by 10 bases.

The CDR3 bases are TGTGCCAGCAGCTTAGTGGCTAAAGATACGCAGTATTTT. It specifies CASSLVAKDTQYF. The genes are TRBV7-2 and TRBJ2-3; D uncertain. The germline V gene encodes CDR1 SGHTA and CDR2 FQGNSA. The CDR3 runs 13 residues. The V end lost 1 base, the J end lost 5 bases, and 7 bases lay between the germline ends.

J is TRBJ2-2 and V is TRBV24-1, with 7 bases matching TRBD1. Trimming cost V 2 bases and J 1 base; bases outside gene matches: 0. Per germline, CDR1 KGHDR and CDR2 SFDVKD. The CDR3 consists of 15 residues. The CDR3 DNA reads as TGTGCCACCAGTGATTGGACAGGGAACACCGGGGAGCTGTTTTTT. Translated: CATSDWTGNTGELFF.

The V gene is TRBV5-1, the J gene TRBJ2-2; D is ambiguous. Germline values: CDR1 SGHRS, CDR2 YFSETQ. The V and J ends lost 5 bases and 4 bases respectively, with 24 bases between them. There are 18 residues in the CDR3. CDR3 sequence: CASRPPPIRTYFTGELFF. As DNA, the CDR3 is TGCGCCAGCAGGCCGCCACCAATCAGAACTTACTTCACCGGGGAGCTGTTTTTT.

This clonotype has just a few counts. V usage is TRBV10-3 and J usage is TRBJ2-4; no clear D gene. The V end lost 5 bases, the J end lost 2 bases, and 10 bases lay between the germline ends. Germline lookup yields CDR1 ENHRY and CDR2 SYGVKD. This CDR3 contains 14 residues. The CDR3, as DNA: TGTGCCATCAGTTCCGACGGTTCCAAAAACATTCAGTACTTC. Translation gives CAISSDGSKNIQYF.

A single count supports this clonotype. The chain uses TRBV20-1 and TRBJ1-1, with D uncertain. The CDR3 is made up of 11 amino acids. V was trimmed by 3 bases and J by 2 bases, leaving 4 bases between them. CDR1 and CDR2 (germline): DFQATT, SNEGSKA (reference sequence). In nucleotides, the CDR3 is TGCAGTGCTAGTGCCAACACTGAAGCTTTCTTT. It codes for CSASANTEAFF.